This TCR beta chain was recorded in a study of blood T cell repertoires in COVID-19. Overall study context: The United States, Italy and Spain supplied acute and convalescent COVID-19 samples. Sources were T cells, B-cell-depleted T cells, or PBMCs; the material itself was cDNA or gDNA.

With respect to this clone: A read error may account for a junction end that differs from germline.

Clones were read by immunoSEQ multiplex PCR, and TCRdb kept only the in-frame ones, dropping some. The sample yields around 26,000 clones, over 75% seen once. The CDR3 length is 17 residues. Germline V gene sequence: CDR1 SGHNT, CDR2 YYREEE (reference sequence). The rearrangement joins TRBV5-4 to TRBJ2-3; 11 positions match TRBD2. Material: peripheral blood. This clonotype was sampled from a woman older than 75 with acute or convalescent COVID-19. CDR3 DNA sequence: TGTGCAAGCACCCCCCGTAGCGGGGGGGGCCCCACAGATACGCAGTATTTT. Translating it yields CASTPRSGGGPTDTQYF.